One and the same sample provided the 2 T cell receptor beta chains below, sequenced in a study of T cell changes during pregnancy in multiple sclerosis. TCRdb's copy holds only in-frame clones and misses some; the assay was immunoSEQ multiplex PCR. The sample holds 85,000 to 100,000 clones, 80% to 95% seen once. Sequencing was performed on peripheral blood, taken in the first trimester of pregnancy. These receptors came from a female donor with multiple sclerosis, enrolled in a pregnancy study.

The CDR3 region is CASSLFPGLAGADEQFF. CDR3 bases: TGCGCCAGCAGCTTGTTTCCGGGACTAGCGGGAGCTGATGAGCAGTTCTTC. This chain joins TRBV5-1 and TRBJ2-1; 14 bases map to TRBD2. The germline V gene encodes CDR1 SGHRS and CDR2 YFSETQ. J was trimmed by 8 bases and V by 1 base; bases with no gene match: 8. CDR3 length: 17 amino acids.

The chain has TRBV5-6 and TRBJ1-5, with a weak D call TRBD1 (5 bases). Germline V CDR1 and CDR2: SGHDT, YYEEEE. V lost 0 bases, J lost 4 bases, and 8 bases lay in between. This CDR3 spans 14 amino acids. CDR3 coding DNA: TGTGCCAGCAGCTTGGGGACAAGAAATCAGCCCCAGCATTTT. Its translation: CASSLGTRNQPQHF. The full variable domain, completed using reference TRBV5-6 and TRBJ1-5, is DAGVTQSPTHLIKTRGQQVTLRCSPKSGHDTVSWYQQALGQGPQFIFQYYEEEERQRGNFPDRFSGHQFPNYSSELNVNALLLGDSALYLCASSLGTRNQPQHFGDGTRLSIL.